Included here is one T cell receptor (beta chain) sequence, with context. This entry comes from a study of CD8 T cells in Susac syndrome. CDR1 is MNHEY and CDR2 is SMNVEV in the germline V gene (reference sequence). This CDR3 spans 14 amino acids. Germline trimming cut 2 bases from V and 5 bases from J; bases unmatched to any gene: 2. An input of 0.5 to 1 ug of RNA was subjected to reverse transcription using random hexamers. TCRdb processed the immunoSEQ multiplex PCR reads anew with MiXCR; each CDR3 protein has one entry. The sample has about 440,000 distinct CDR3 sequences, 75% to 90% seen once. The genes are TRBV27 and TRBJ2-1; 8 nucleotides agree with TRBD2. The receptor's source is a human donor with multiple sclerosis. The sample comprised CD8+ T cells from PBMCs. In DNA form, the CDR3 reads TGTGCCAGCAGTTTAATCGGGGGGGACAATGAGCAGTTCTTC. Protein product: CASSLIGGDNEQFF.